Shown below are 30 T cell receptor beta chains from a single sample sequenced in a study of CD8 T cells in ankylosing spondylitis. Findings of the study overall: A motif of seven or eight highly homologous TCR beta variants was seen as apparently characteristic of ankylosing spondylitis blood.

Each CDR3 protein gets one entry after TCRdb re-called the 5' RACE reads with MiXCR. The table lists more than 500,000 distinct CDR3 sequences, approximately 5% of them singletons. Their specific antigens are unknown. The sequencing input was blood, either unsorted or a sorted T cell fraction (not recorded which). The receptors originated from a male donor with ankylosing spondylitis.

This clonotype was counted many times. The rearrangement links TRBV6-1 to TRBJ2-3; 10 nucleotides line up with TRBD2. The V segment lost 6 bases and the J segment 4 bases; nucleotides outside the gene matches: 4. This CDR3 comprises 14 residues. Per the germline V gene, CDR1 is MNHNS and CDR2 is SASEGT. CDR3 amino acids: CASRPGLASDTQYF. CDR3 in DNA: TGTGCCAGCAGACCGGGACTAGCGTCAGATACGCAGTATTTT.

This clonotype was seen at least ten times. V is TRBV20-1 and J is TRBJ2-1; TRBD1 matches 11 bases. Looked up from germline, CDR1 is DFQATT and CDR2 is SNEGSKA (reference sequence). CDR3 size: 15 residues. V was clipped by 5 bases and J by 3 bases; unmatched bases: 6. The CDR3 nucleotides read TGCAGTGCTTCTAGGACAGGGGGCGGCTACAATGAGCAGTTCTTC. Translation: CSASRTGGGYNEQFF.

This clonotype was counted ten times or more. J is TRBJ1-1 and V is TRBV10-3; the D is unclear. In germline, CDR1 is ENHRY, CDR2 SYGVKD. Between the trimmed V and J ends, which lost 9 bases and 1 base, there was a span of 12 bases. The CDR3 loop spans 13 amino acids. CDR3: CAITLQPNTEAFF. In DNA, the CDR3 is TGTGCCATAACTTTACAACCGAACACTGAAGCTTTCTTT.

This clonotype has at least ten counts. CDR3 DNA: TGTGCCAGCAACCCCAGCGCAACTAATGAAAAACTGTTTTTT. Its translation: CASNPSATNEKLFF. This sequence joins TRBV7-9 and TRBJ1-4; D ambiguous. Trimming took off 7 bases at V and 0 bases at J, with 9 bases between the two ends. The CDR3 has 14 amino acids. Germline V gene data show CDR1 as SEHNR and CDR2 as FQNEAQ (reference sequence). The full variable domain, its missing parts supplied by reference TRBV7-9 and TRBJ1-4, is DTGVSQNPRHKITKRGQNVTFRCDPISEHNRLYWYRQTLGQGPEFLTYFQNEAQLEKSRLLSDRFSAERPKGSFSTLEIQRTEQGDSAMYLCASNPSATNEKLFFGSGTQLSVL.

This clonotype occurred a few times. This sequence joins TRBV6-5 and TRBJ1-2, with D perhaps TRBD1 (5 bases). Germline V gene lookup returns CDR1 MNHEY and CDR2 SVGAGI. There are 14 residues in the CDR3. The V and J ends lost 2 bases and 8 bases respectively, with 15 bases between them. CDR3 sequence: CASSYSPGWGGYTF. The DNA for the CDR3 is TGTGCCAGCAGTTACAGCCCAGGGTGGGGCGGCTACACCTTC.

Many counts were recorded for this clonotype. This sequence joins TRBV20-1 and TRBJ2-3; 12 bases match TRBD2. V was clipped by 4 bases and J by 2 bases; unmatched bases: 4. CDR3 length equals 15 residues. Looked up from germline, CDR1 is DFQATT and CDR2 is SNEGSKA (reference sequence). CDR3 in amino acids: CSATLAGGLTDTQYF. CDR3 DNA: TGCAGTGCTACCCTAGCGGGAGGGCTCACAGATACGCAGTATTTT.

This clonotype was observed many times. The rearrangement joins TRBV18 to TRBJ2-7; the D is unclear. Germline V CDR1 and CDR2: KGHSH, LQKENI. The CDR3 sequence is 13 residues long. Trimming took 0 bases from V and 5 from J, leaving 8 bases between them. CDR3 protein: CASSPPNLHEQYF. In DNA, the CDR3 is TGTGCCAGCTCACCACCAAATCTCCACGAGCAGTACTTC.

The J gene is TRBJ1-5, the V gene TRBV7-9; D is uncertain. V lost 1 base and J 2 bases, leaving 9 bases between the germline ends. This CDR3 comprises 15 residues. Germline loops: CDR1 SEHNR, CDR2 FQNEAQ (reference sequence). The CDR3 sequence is CASSLDGVGNQPQHF. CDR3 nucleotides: TGTGCCAGCAGCTTAGATGGGGTCGGCAATCAGCCCCAGCATTTT.

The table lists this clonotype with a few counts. Here the CDR3 DNA reads TGTGCCAGCACCCGCCGGGACAGGGGAGGCTCTGGGGCCAACGTCCTGACTTTC. This translates into CASTRRDRGGSGANVLTF. V gene TRBV27 combines with J gene TRBJ2-6; 10 bases agree with TRBD1. From germline, CDR1 is MNHEY and CDR2 SMNVEV (reference sequence). The CDR3 runs 18 residues. Germline trimming cut 7 bases from V and 0 bases from J; bases unmatched to any gene: 9. The variable domain in full, with the rest retrieved from reference TRBV27 and TRBJ2-6, is EAQVTQNPRYLITVTGKKLTVTCSQNMNHEYMSWYRQDPGLGLRQIYYSMNVEVTDKGDVPEGYKVSRKEKRNFPLILESPSPNQTSLYFCASTRRDRGGSGANVLTFGAGSRLTVL.

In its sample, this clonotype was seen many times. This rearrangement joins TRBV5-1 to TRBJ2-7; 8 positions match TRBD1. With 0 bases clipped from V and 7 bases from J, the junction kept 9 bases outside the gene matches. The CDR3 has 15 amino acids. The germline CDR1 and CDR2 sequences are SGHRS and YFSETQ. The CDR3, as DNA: TGCGCCAGCAGCTTGGTGAGCCAGGGGGCAAGGGAGCAGTACTTC. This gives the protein CASSLVSQGAREQYF.

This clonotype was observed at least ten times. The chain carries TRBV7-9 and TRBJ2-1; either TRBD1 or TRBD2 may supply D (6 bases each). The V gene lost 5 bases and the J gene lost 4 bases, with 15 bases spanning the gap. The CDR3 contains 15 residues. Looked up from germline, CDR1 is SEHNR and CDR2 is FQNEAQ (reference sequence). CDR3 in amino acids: CASSPVGGLYNEQFF. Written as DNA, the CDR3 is TGTGCCAGCAGCCCTGTGGGGGGCCTTTACAATGAGCAGTTCTTC.

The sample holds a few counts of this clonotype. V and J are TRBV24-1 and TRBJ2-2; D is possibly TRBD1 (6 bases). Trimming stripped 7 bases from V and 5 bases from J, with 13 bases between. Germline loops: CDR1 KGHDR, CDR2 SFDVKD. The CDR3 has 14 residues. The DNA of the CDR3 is TGTGCCACCAGCGGGACACCGGGAACCGGGGAGCTGTTTTTT. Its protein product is CATSGTPGTGELFF.

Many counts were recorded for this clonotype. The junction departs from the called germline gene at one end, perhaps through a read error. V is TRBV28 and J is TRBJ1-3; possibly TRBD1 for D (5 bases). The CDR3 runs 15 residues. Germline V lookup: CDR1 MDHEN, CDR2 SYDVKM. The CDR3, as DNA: TGTGCCAGCAATTTACCCGGGGCCTGGGGAAACACCATATATTTT. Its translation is CASNLPGAWGNTIYF.

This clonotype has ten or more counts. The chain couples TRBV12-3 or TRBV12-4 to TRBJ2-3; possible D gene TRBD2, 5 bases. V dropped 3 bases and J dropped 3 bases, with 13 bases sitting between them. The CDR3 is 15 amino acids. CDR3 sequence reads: CASSFRSWRTDTQYF. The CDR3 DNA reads TGTGCCAGCAGTTTTCGGTCTTGGAGGACAGATACGCAGTATTTT.

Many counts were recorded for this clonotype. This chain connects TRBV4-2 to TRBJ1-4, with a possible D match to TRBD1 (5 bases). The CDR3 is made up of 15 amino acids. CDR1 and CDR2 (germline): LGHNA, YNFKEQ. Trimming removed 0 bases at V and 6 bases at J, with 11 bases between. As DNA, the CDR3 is TGTGCCAGCAGCCAAGAGACAGCGGAGGATGAAAAACTGTTTTTT. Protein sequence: CASSQETAEDEKLFF.

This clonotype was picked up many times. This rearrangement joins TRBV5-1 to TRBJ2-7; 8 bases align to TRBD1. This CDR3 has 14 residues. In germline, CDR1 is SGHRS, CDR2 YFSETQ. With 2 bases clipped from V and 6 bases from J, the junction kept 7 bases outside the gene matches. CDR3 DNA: TGCGCCAGCAGCTTAAGGACAGGGACGGGCGAGCAGTACTTC. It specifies CASSLRTGTGEQYF.

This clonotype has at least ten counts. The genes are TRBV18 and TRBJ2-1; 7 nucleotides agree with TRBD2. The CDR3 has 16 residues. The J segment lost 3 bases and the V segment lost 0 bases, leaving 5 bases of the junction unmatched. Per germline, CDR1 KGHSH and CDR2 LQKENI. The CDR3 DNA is TGTGCCAGCTCACCACCGGGAGGGATCTACTACAATGAGCAGTTCTTC. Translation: CASSPPGGIYYNEQFF.

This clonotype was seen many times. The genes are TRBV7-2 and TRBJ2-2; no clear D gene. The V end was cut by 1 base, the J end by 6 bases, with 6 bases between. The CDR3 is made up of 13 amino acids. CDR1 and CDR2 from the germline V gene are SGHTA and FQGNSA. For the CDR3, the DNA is TGTGCCAGCAGCTTAGAAGATTCCGGGGAGCTGTTTTTT. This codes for CASSLEDSGELFF.

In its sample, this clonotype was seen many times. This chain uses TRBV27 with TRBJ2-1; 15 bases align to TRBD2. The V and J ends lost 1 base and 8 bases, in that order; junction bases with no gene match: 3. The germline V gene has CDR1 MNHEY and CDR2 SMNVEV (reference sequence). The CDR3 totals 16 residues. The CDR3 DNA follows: TGTGCCAGCAGTTTATTCGGGACTAGCGGGAGGTATGAGCAGTTCTTC. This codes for CASSLFGTSGRYEQFF.

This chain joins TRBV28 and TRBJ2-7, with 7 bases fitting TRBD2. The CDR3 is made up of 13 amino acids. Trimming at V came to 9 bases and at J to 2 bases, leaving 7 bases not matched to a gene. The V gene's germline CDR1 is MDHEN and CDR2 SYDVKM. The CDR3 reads CASLDGGAYEQYF. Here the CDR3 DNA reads TGTGCCAGTCTAGATGGGGGGGCCTACGAGCAGTACTTC.

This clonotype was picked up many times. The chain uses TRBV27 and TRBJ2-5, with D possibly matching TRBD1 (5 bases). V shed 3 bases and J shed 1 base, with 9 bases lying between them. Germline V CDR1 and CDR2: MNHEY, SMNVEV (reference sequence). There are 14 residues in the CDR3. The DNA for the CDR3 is TGTGCCAGCAGTTTCTCCGACAGCCAAGAGACCCAGTACTTC. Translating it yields CASSFSDSQETQYF.

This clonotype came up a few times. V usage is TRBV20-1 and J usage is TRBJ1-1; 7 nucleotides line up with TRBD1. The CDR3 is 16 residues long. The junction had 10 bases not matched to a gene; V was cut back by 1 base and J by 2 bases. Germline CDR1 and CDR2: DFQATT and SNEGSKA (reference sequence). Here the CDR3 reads CSARAARGFGNTEAFF. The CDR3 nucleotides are TGCAGTGCTAGAGCGGCCAGGGGGTTTGGAAACACTGAAGCTTTCTTT.

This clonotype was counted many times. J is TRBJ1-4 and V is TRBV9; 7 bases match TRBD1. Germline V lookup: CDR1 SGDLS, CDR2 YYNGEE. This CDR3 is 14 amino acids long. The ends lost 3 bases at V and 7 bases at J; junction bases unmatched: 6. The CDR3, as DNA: TGTGCCAGCAGCGCGAGGGGGCAAGGTGAAAAACTGTTTTTT. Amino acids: CASSARGQGEKLFF.

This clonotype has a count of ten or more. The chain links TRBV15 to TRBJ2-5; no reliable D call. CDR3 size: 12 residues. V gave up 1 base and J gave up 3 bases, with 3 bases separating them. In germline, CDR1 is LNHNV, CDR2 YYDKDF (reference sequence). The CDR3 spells CATSRVEETQYF. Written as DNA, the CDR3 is TGTGCCACCAGCAGAGTCGAAGAGACCCAGTACTTC.

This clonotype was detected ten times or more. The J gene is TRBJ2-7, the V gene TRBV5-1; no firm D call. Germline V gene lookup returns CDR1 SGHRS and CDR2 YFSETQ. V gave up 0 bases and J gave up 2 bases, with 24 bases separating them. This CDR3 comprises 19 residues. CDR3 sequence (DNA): TGCGCCAGCAGCTTGGATTGGGGAAACCGCTTCACCCCAACCTACGAGCAGTACTTC. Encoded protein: CASSLDWGNRFTPTYEQYF.

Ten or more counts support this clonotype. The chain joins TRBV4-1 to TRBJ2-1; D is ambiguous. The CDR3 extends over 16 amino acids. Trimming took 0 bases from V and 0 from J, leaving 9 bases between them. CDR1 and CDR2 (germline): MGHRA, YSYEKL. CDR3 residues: CASSQDHFLSYNEQFF. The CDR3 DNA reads TGCGCCAGCAGCCAAGATCATTTCCTCTCCTACAATGAGCAGTTCTTC.

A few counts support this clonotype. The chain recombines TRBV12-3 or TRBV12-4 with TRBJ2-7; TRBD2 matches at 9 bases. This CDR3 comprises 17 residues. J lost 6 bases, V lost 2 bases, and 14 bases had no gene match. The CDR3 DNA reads TGTGCCAGCAGTTTAACCCTGGGGGGTAGCGGGAGATCCGAGCAGTACTTC. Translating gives CASSLTLGGSGRSEQYF.

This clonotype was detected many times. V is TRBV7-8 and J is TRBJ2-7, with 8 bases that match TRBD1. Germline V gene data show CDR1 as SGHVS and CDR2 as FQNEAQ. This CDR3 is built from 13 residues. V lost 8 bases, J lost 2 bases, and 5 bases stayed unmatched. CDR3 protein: CASPDRGTYEQYF. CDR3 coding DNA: TGTGCCAGCCCCGACAGGGGAACCTACGAGCAGTACTTC.

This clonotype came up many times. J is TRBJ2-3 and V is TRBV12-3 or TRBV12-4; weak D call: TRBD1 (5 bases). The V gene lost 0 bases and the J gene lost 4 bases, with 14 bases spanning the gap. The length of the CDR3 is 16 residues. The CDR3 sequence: CASSLAFQGRSDTQYF. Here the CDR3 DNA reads TGTGCCAGCAGTTTAGCGTTTCAGGGAAGGTCAGATACGCAGTATTTT.

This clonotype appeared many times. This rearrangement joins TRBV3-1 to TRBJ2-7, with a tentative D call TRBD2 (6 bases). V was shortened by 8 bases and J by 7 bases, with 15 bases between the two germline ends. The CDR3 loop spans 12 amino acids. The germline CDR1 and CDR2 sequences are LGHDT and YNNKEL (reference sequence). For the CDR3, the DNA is TGTGCCAGCGGGTGGCCTCGGGGGGAGCAGTACTTC. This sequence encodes CASGWPRGEQYF.